The present entry profiles one T cell receptor (beta chain) with its context. No cognate antigen has been identified for it. There are no base qualities to consult, and no much larger clone falls within one base. The sample belongs to a study of CD8+CD57+ T cells in acquired aplastic anemia (dated by TCRdb to the late 2010s). In the study overall: A mean of around 3.2 ug of DNA, ranging from 0.2 to 27.4 ug, was extracted from sorted CD4+ and CD8+ cells. CD8+CD57+ expansion was defined as frequency above the mean frequency observed in healthy subjects.

Results the study describes overall, beyond this receptor: Around 30 CD8+ CDR3 sequences were found to be shared between patients and controls, but these sequences appeared to be highly expressed in patients and within the immunodominant clones of the patients. Between patients and healthy controls, no significant difference in CD8+ Simpson's diversity was found (P=0.060).

The CDR3 contains 13 residues, cysteine and phenylalanine counted. The only DNA kept is the CDR3, 39 bases in frame from the first base. CDR1 and CDR2, looked up from the germline V gene, are ENHRY and SYGVKD. Trimming at the junction amounts to 2 bases on V and 2 bases on J, and the germline ends lie 6 bases apart. The patients picked for sequencing were ones in whom flow cytometry had shown an expansion of CD8+CD57+ cells. Severe acquired aplastic anemia was diagnosed in all patients according to International Study of Aplastic Anemia and Agranulocytosis and Camitta criteria. No therapy had been received by the patients at the time of blood sampling. In the study, sorted CD4+ and CD8+ blood T cells from patients with severe aplastic anemia and from healthy subjects underwent deep sequencing of TCR repertoires. Patients were enrolled under clinicaltrials.gov protocols 00001620, 01623167, 00001397, 00071045, 00081523 and 00961064 in the USA. Ficoll-Paque density gradient centrifugation was used to isolate peripheral blood mononuclear cells. Before DNA extraction, CD4+ and CD8+ T cells were sorted with FACS or magnetic beads.

Profiling of TCR beta VDJ combinations and CDR3 sequences used genomic DNA as the template. An Illumina HiSeq 2000 was used for TCR repertoire sequencing. As for how the authors treated the data: Repertoires were assessed using TRBV/TRBJ rearrangement plots, CDR3 size and DJ length profiles, and Simpson's diversity index. The most abundant DNA sequence in the deep sequencing data was defined as the immunodominant clone. CDR3 amino acid sequences were screened for sharing across subjects and compared with published repertoires and the VDJdb database. TCRdb redid the processing of the public reads, applying fastp at Q25 and MiXCR, and retained in-frame beta chains. Identical CDR3 protein sequences are pooled into one entry, listed with their most common genes and DNA. The V and J calls reflect TCRdb's pipeline rather than the authors' work. The sample has roughly 240,000 distinct CDR3 sequences on record, approximately 45% of them singletons. Jointly, the top ten make up about 7.8% of the sample.

The sequence was collected from a human donor with aplastic anemia. Material for sequencing was sorted CD4+, CD8+, or CD8+CD57+ T cells (not recorded which) from PBMCs. Recombination linked TRBV10-3 to TRBJ2-5, with TRBD2 tentatively as D gene (5 bases match). The CDR3 amino acid sequence is: CAISEREQETQYF. The nucleotides are TGTGCCATCAGTGAGAGGGAGCAAGAGACCCAGTACTTC.